This is a list of T cell receptor beta chains from one sample in a study of identical twins. TCRdb itself ran the 5' RACE reads through MiXCR, one entry per CDR3 protein. The sample includes roughly 720,000 distinct CDR3 sequences, 15% to 20% of them seen just once. These same records also appear under a second study, on T cells expressing NK-cell markers.

The sequencing sample was made of PBMCs. These receptor sequences come from a woman between 18 and 30 years old in good health. Each CDR3 is given with its conserved first and last residue. The D gene is left open where the match is weak. Only part of the rows carry a size: once, few, many, or a class if the clone is expanded.

size,D,J,V,DNA,CDR3
many,.,TRBJ2-7,TRBV7-6,TGTGCCAGCAGCCAATTGGGGGATATAGGCTACGAGCAGTACTTC,CASSQLGDIGYEQYF
.,.,TRBJ2-5,TRBV5-1,TGCGCCAGCAGCTTGGGTGGGGGCGCCCAGCGGACCCAGTACTTC,CASSLGGGAQRTQYF
.,.,TRBJ2-1,TRBV5-1,TGCGCCAGCAGCTTATCCGGGACCACGTACAATGAGCAGTTCTTC,CASSLSGTTYNEQFF
.,TRBD2,TRBJ2-1,TRBV10-3,TGTGCCATCAGTGCCACTAGCGGGAGGGGCAATGAGCAGTTCTTC,CAISATSGRGNEQFF
many,TRBD2,TRBJ2-3,TRBV20-1,TGCAGTGCTAGAGATAATGGGGCGGGAGGGACGACAGATACGCAGTATTTT,CSARDNGAGGTTDTQYF
.,TRBD1,TRBJ2-7,TRBV7-9,TGTGCCAGCAGCTTAGACCCGGGACAGGGGGTCGAGCAGTACTTC,CASSLDPGQGVEQYF
once,.,TRBJ2-3,TRBV9,TGTGCCAGCAGCGTAGCTCTGGCCTTCACAGATACGCAGTATTTT,CASSVALAFTDTQYF
.,.,TRBJ2-3,TRBV4-3,TGCGCCAGCAGCCAGGAGGGGTGGGGAGATACGCAGTATTTT,CASSQEGWGDTQYF
.,TRBD2,TRBJ2-3,TRBV7-2,TGTGCCAGCAGCACCTTTCCCGGGACTAGCCTGACAGATACGCAGTATTTT,CASSTFPGTSLTDTQYF
.,TRBD1,TRBJ2-3,TRBV20-1,TGCAGTGCTGCCGACAGGGGCGATTCGGTCACAGATACGCAGTATTTT,CSAADRGDSVTDTQYF
.,TRBD2,TRBJ2-3,TRBV25-1,TGTGCCAGCAACGGGCTAGCGGGAGGGCCAGATACGCAGTATTTT,CASNGLAGGPDTQYF
.,TRBD1,TRBJ2-5,TRBV6-2/TRBV6-3,TGTGCCAGCAGTTACCACCAACAGACAGGGACGGAGACCCAGTACTTC,CASSYHQQTGTETQYF
.,.,TRBJ2-2,TRBV20-1,TGCAGTGCTAGTTGGGAACGCGGGGAGCTGTTTTTT,CSASWERGELFF
.,.,TRBJ2-5,TRBV20-1,TGCAGTGCTAGAGAGGTGGGGAAGACGCGGGAGACCCAGTACTTC,CSAREVGKTRETQYF
.,.,TRBJ2-1,TRBV11-3,TGTGCCAGCAGCACAACAGCGGAGCAGTTCTTC,CASSTTAEQFF
.,TRBD1,TRBJ2-7,TRBV5-1,TGCGCCAGCAGGGGAACCGGGACAGGGTACTACGAGCAGTACTTC,CASRGTGTGYYEQYF
.,.,TRBJ1-5,TRBV20-1,TGCAGTGCTCCAAGTCGTCATAGCAATCAGCCCCAGCATTTT,CSAPSRHSNQPQHF
.,.,TRBJ2-5,TRBV29-1,TGCAGCGTTGACGGGGGATTCGCGACCCAGTACTTC,CSVDGGFATQYF